This is a list of T cell receptor beta chains from one sample in a study of T cell repertoires in cytomegalovirus infection. MiXCR, applied by TCRdb to the reads, yields one record per CDR3 protein. In the table there are fewer than 1,000,000 distinct CDR3 sequences, roughly 31% of which are singletons. For these receptors, no antigen is known. Sequencing was performed on cultured CD8+ T cells from PBMCs, taken from culture after CMV antigen stimulation. The receptors derive from a human donor in good health (CMV status not recorded). Some clones in this sample may be carry-over from other donors' samples. Both conserved end residues are part of each CDR3. A D gene is named only where the DNA matches it firmly. Some rows have no size entry. The others give once, few or many, or a class for an expanded clone.

V gene: TRBV7-6; J gene: TRBJ2-6; clone size: .; D gene: TRBD1; CDR3 length: 19; CDR3 DNA: TGTGCCAGCAGCTTACGGTCCGGGACAGGGCGCTCTGGGGCCAACGTCCTGACTTTC; CDR3 protein: CASSLRSGTGRSGANVLTF
V gene: TRBV7-2; J gene: TRBJ1-5; clone size: few; D gene: .; CDR3 length: 14; CDR3 DNA: TGTGCCAGCAGCCCAGGGTACCCGGGACAGCCCCAGCATTTT; CDR3 protein: CASSPGYPGQPQHF
V gene: TRBV5-3; J gene: TRBJ1-2; clone size: few; D gene: .; CDR3 length: 14; CDR3 DNA: TGTGCCAGCAGCTTTATGGGGTCTAACTATGGCTACACCTTC; CDR3 protein: CASSFMGSNYGYTF
V gene: TRBV6-5; J gene: TRBJ1-1; clone size: once; D gene: .; CDR3 length: 12; CDR3 DNA: TGTGCCATCAAACAGGGCGAGAGGGAAGCTTTCTTT; CDR3 protein: CAIKQGEREAFF
V gene: TRBV12-3/TRBV12-4; J gene: TRBJ1-3; clone size: few; D gene: .; CDR3 length: 17; CDR3 DNA: TGTGCCAGCAGTCGTTTACGGGTTCGGGGGGATGGAAACACCATATATTTT; CDR3 protein: CASSRLRVRGDGNTIYF
V gene: TRBV6-5; J gene: TRBJ1-1; clone size: .; D gene: .; CDR3 length: 13; CDR3 DNA: TGTGCCAGCAATAATAAAGGAGGGCCCGAAGCTTTCTTT; CDR3 protein: CASNNKGGPEAFF
V gene: TRBV7-6; J gene: TRBJ2-5; clone size: .; D gene: .; CDR3 length: 14; CDR3 DNA: TGTGCCAGCAGCTTGCGGGGACCCAAAGAGACCCAGTACTTC; CDR3 protein: CASSLRGPKETQYF
V gene: TRBV7-9; J gene: TRBJ2-2; clone size: .; D gene: TRBD1; CDR3 length: 16; CDR3 DNA: TGTGCCAGCAGCGCCGACAGGGGGCAAGGCACCGGGGAGCTGTTTTTT; CDR3 protein: CASSADRGQGTGELFF
V gene: TRBV6-6; J gene: TRBJ1-5; clone size: few; D gene: .; CDR3 length: 24; CDR3 DNA: TGTGCCAGCAGTTACATAACCCTAACAGGGAAGGGTCGCAACTATAAGGATAGCAATCAGCCCCAGCATTTT; CDR3 protein: CASSYITLTGKGRNYKDSNQPQHF
V gene: TRBV7-2; J gene: TRBJ2-5; clone size: many; D gene: .; CDR3 length: 13; CDR3 DNA: TGTGCCAGCAGCTTAAACCCCTCAGAGACCCAGTACTTC; CDR3 protein: CASSLNPSETQYF
V gene: TRBV7-2; J gene: TRBJ2-5; clone size: once; D gene: TRBD1; CDR3 length: 20; CDR3 DNA: TGTGCCAGCAGCCATGACCCAGCCGGGACAGGGGGCATAGGTGAAGAGACCCAGTACTTC; CDR3 protein: CASSHDPAGTGGIGEETQYF
V gene: TRBV19; J gene: TRBJ1-4; clone size: .; D gene: .; CDR3 length: 14; CDR3 DNA: TGTGCCAGTAGTATTTTCCTCCAGGGCGAAAAACTGTTTTTT; CDR3 protein: CASSIFLQGEKLFF
V gene: TRBV7-3; J gene: TRBJ2-2; clone size: .; D gene: TRBD1; CDR3 length: 16; CDR3 DNA: TGTGCCAGCAGCACCGATGGACAGGGAGGAACCGGGGAGCTGTTTTTT; CDR3 protein: CASSTDGQGGTGELFF
V gene: TRBV14; J gene: TRBJ2-7; clone size: few; D gene: TRBD1; CDR3 length: 16; CDR3 DNA: TGTGCCAGCAGCCAGCGACAAAGGACAGGGGTCGAGGAGCAGTACTTC; CDR3 protein: CASSQRQRTGVEEQYF
V gene: TRBV29-1; J gene: TRBJ2-2; clone size: .; D gene: .; CDR3 length: 14; CDR3 DNA: TGCAGCGTTGGGCCCAGCGTAAACACCGGGGAGCTGTTTTTT; CDR3 protein: CSVGPSVNTGELFF
V gene: TRBV5-4; J gene: TRBJ2-3; clone size: few; D gene: .; CDR3 length: 14; CDR3 DNA: TGTGCCAGCAGCTTTCGTACGGGTACAGATACGCAGTATTTT; CDR3 protein: CASSFRTGTDTQYF
V gene: TRBV9; J gene: TRBJ1-1; clone size: .; D gene: .; CDR3 length: 17; CDR3 DNA: TGTGCCAGCAGCATACGTAGGGGGGGGCAGGGAGACACTGAAGCTTTCTTT; CDR3 protein: CASSIRRGGQGDTEAFF
V gene: TRBV27; J gene: TRBJ2-7; clone size: few; D gene: TRBD1; CDR3 length: 14; CDR3 DNA: TGTGCCAGCAGTTTAACGGGCAGGGGGTACGAGCAGTACTTC; CDR3 protein: CASSLTGRGYEQYF
V gene: TRBV12-3/TRBV12-4; J gene: TRBJ1-1; clone size: few; D gene: .; CDR3 length: 16; CDR3 DNA: TGTGCCAGCAGTTTAACGGGCCTCTGGCTGAACACTGAAGCTTTCTTT; CDR3 protein: CASSLTGLWLNTEAFF
V gene: TRBV7-9; J gene: TRBJ1-5; clone size: many; D gene: .; CDR3 length: 13; CDR3 DNA: TGTGCCAGCAGCTTAGGTACCGGGCAGCCCCAGCATTTT; CDR3 protein: CASSLGTGQPQHF
V gene: TRBV6-1; J gene: TRBJ2-1; clone size: few; D gene: .; CDR3 length: 12; CDR3 DNA: TGTGCCAGCAGTGCCGGGACAACTGAGCAGTTCTTC; CDR3 protein: CASSAGTTEQFF
V gene: TRBV20-1; J gene: TRBJ1-2; clone size: .; D gene: TRBD1; CDR3 length: 15; CDR3 DNA: TGCAGTGCTTCCTCAGGACAGGTCGTAAACTATGGCTACACCTTC; CDR3 protein: CSASSGQVVNYGYTF
V gene: TRBV10-3; J gene: TRBJ2-7; clone size: few; D gene: .; CDR3 length: 16; CDR3 DNA: TGTGCCATCAGGGCGGAACCCGGGCAGGGAAACTACGAGCAGTACTTC; CDR3 protein: CAIRAEPGQGNYEQYF
V gene: TRBV19; J gene: TRBJ1-3; clone size: .; D gene: .; CDR3 length: 15; CDR3 DNA: TGTGCCAGTAGCCCGGAGGCAGCCCTGGAAGACACCATATATTTT; CDR3 protein: CASSPEAALEDTIYF
V gene: TRBV7-9; J gene: TRBJ2-6; clone size: .; D gene: TRBD1; CDR3 length: 17; CDR3 DNA: TGTGCCAGCAGCGTAGGACAGGGCTTAGCTGGGGCCAACGTCCTGACTTTC; CDR3 protein: CASSVGQGLAGANVLTF
V gene: TRBV11-1; J gene: TRBJ1-1; clone size: few; D gene: .; CDR3 length: 17; CDR3 DNA: TGTGCCAGCAGCTCGCGACCGCAACTTGGAATGAACACTGAAGCTTTCTTT; CDR3 protein: CASSSRPQLGMNTEAFF
V gene: TRBV7-3; J gene: TRBJ1-1; clone size: few; D gene: .; CDR3 length: 21; CDR3 DNA: TGTGCCAGCAGCCATAGCCGGGCCCCTTTGGCGTATGGCGGCGCGAACACTGAAGCTTTCTTT; CDR3 protein: CASSHSRAPLAYGGANTEAFF
V gene: TRBV6-6; J gene: TRBJ2-5; clone size: .; D gene: .; CDR3 length: 12; CDR3 DNA: TGTGCCAGCATGACCTTGGAAGAGACCCAGTACTTC; CDR3 protein: CASMTLEETQYF
V gene: TRBV24-1; J gene: TRBJ2-3; clone size: many; D gene: TRBD2; CDR3 length: 19; CDR3 DNA: TGTGCCACCAGTGACCCGGGACTAGCGGGGGGAATTAGCACAGATACGCAGTATTTT; CDR3 protein: CATSDPGLAGGISTDTQYF
V gene: TRBV4-1; J gene: TRBJ2-3; clone size: .; D gene: .; CDR3 length: 15; CDR3 DNA: TGTGCCAGCAGCCAAATGAGCGCTGTCACAGATACGCAGTATTTT; CDR3 protein: CASSQMSAVTDTQYF
V gene: TRBV27; J gene: TRBJ1-2; clone size: many; D gene: .; CDR3 length: 12; CDR3 DNA: TGTGCCAGCAAGAATGGCAATCGGGGCTACACCTTC; CDR3 protein: CASKNGNRGYTF
V gene: TRBV20-1; J gene: TRBJ2-1; clone size: .; D gene: TRBD2; CDR3 length: 13; CDR3 DNA: TGCAGTGCTAGAGTAGCGGGGAACAATGAGCAGTTCTTC; CDR3 protein: CSARVAGNNEQFF
V gene: TRBV20-1; J gene: TRBJ2-1; clone size: .; D gene: TRBD2; CDR3 length: 16; CDR3 DNA: TGCAGTGCTAGAGGCCCCGGGACTAGCGGGGTTAATGAGCAGTTCTTC; CDR3 protein: CSARGPGTSGVNEQFF
V gene: TRBV4-3; J gene: TRBJ1-5; clone size: .; D gene: .; CDR3 length: 24; CDR3 DNA: TGCGCCAGCAGCCACCAGAGGGACCTCTTAGCAATCAGCCCGGTGCCTCTTAGCAATCAGCCCCAGCATTTT; CDR3 protein: CASSHQRDLLAISPVPLSNQPQHF
V gene: TRBV15; J gene: TRBJ2-1; clone size: .; D gene: .; CDR3 length: 11; CDR3 DNA: TGTGCCACTGGACAAGGCAATGAGCAGTTCTTC; CDR3 protein: CATGQGNEQFF
V gene: TRBV10-2; J gene: TRBJ1-1; clone size: .; D gene: TRBD1; CDR3 length: 12; CDR3 DNA: TGCGCCAGCAGGGGGGACAGCTTTGAAGCTTTCTTT; CDR3 protein: CASRGDSFEAFF
V gene: TRBV7-9; J gene: TRBJ2-6; clone size: few; D gene: .; CDR3 length: 16; CDR3 DNA: TGTGCCAGCAGCGGCGGACAGAGCTCTGGGGCCAACGTCCTGACTTTC; CDR3 protein: CASSGGQSSGANVLTF
V gene: TRBV7-2; J gene: TRBJ1-5; clone size: .; D gene: TRBD1; CDR3 length: 15; CDR3 DNA: TGTGCCAGCAGCATACGGACAGGGGGCGGACAGCCCCAGCATTTT; CDR3 protein: CASSIRTGGGQPQHF
V gene: TRBV12-3/TRBV12-4; J gene: TRBJ1-1; clone size: few; D gene: .; CDR3 length: 14; CDR3 DNA: TGTGCCAGCAGTTTTCCGGTGGGTAACACTGAAGCTTTCTTT; CDR3 protein: CASSFPVGNTEAFF
V gene: TRBV7-9; J gene: TRBJ1-5; clone size: few; D gene: .; CDR3 length: 16; CDR3 DNA: TGTGCCAGCAGCTTCGGGGCCACGCATAGCAATCAGCCCCAGCATTTT; CDR3 protein: CASSFGATHSNQPQHF
V gene: TRBV25-1; J gene: TRBJ1-4; clone size: .; D gene: .; CDR3 length: 14; CDR3 DNA: TGTGCCAGCAGTGAAGAGGGGATTGGTGAAAAACTGTTTTTT; CDR3 protein: CASSEEGIGEKLFF
V gene: TRBV12-3/TRBV12-4; J gene: TRBJ1-2; clone size: many; D gene: .; CDR3 length: 17; CDR3 DNA: TGTGCCAGCAGTTTTATTGTTGCCCGGGTGGAGGACTATGGCTACACCTTC; CDR3 protein: CASSFIVARVEDYGYTF
V gene: TRBV27; J gene: TRBJ2-1; clone size: .; D gene: .; CDR3 length: 14; CDR3 DNA: TGTGCCAGCAGTCGGGACGGACCTGGAAATGAGCAGTTCTTC; CDR3 protein: CASSRDGPGNEQFF
V gene: TRBV12-3/TRBV12-4; J gene: TRBJ1-6; clone size: .; D gene: .; CDR3 length: 15; CDR3 DNA: TGTGTCAGCAGTTGGGGGAGCTCCTATAATTCACCCCTCCACTTT; CDR3 protein: CVSSWGSSYNSPLHF
V gene: TRBV6-8; J gene: TRBJ1-4; clone size: .; D gene: .; CDR3 length: 17; CDR3 DNA: TGTGCCAGCACAAGACCGGGGGGAGGGGCAACTAATGAAAAACTGTTTTTT; CDR3 protein: CASTRPGGGATNEKLFF
V gene: TRBV7-3; J gene: TRBJ2-3; clone size: .; D gene: .; CDR3 length: 16; CDR3 DNA: TGTGCCAGCAGCCCATCCGGGCGGGTTGGGTTGGATACGCAGTATTTT; CDR3 protein: CASSPSGRVGLDTQYF
V gene: TRBV27; J gene: TRBJ1-1; clone size: once; D gene: .; CDR3 length: 14; CDR3 DNA: TGTGCCACCCGAATTGGGATAGAGAACACTGAAGCTTTCTTT; CDR3 protein: CATRIGIENTEAFF
V gene: TRBV12-3/TRBV12-4; J gene: TRBJ1-5; clone size: .; D gene: .; CDR3 length: 15; CDR3 DNA: TGTGCCAGCAGTCAATTGGACAGTCCCAATCAGCCCCAGCATTTT; CDR3 protein: CASSQLDSPNQPQHF
V gene: TRBV12-3/TRBV12-4; J gene: TRBJ1-5; clone size: .; D gene: TRBD1; CDR3 length: 15; CDR3 DNA: TGTGCCAGCAGTTTAGCTACAGGGGGCGCGAAGCCCCAGCATTTT; CDR3 protein: CASSLATGGAKPQHF